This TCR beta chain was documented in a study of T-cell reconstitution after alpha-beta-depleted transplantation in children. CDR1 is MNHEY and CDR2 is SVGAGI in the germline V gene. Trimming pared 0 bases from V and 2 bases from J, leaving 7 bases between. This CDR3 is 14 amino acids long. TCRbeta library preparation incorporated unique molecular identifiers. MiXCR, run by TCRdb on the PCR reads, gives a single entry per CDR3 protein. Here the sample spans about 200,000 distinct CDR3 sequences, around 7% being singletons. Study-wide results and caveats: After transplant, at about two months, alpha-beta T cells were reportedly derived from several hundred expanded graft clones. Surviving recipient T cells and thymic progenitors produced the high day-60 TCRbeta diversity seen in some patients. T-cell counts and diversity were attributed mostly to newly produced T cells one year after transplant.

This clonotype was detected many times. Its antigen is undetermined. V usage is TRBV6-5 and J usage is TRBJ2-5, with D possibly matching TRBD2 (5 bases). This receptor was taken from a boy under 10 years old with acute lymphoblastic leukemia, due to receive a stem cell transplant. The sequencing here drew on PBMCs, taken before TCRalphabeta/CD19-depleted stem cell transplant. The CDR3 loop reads CASSYSEEQETQYF. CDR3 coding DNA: TGTGCCAGCAGTTACTCGGAGGAACAAGAGACCCAGTACTTC.